This T cell receptor (beta chain) was sequenced in a study of OX40 agonist ivuxolimab in advanced cancers. This CDR3 has 15 amino acids. Germline V gene sequence: CDR1 MNHEY, CDR2 SMNVEV (reference sequence). V lost 2 bases and J lost 3, with 13 bases in between. The data were produced by immunoSEQ multiplex PCR, yet TCRdb's version contains in-frame clones alone and is incomplete. This sample has tens of thousands of clones, with about 85% found just once. The TCR was taken from an adult with an advanced solid tumor such as melanoma, head and neck, liver or kidney cancer. This specimen consisted of CD4+ or CD8+ T cells sorted from blood, obtained in a trial of the OX40 agonist ivuxolimab. This rearrangement joins TRBV27 to TRBJ1-2, with D hard to call. The CDR3 spells CASSLMLGVDYGYTF. In DNA form, the CDR3 reads TGTGCCAGCAGTTTAATGCTTGGGGTGGACTATGGCTACACCTTC.